A selection of T cell receptor beta chains follows, all from one sample in a study of shared clonotypes between healthy human individuals. Generated by immunoSEQ multiplex PCR, the TCRdb table keeps only in-frame clones and is missing some. The sample has around 1.4 million clones, 97% to 99% seen once. Specimen: naive CD4+ T cells sorted from blood. These receptor sequences come from a man under 40 in good health. The CDR3 runs from the conserved cysteine through the conserved F or W. The D gene is left open where the match is weak. Where a row states a size, it is once, few, many or the class of an expanded clone; other rows omit it.

size,J,D,V,CDR3,DNA
once,TRBJ2-3,.,TRBV9,CASSVAIRTDTQYF,TGTGCCAGCAGCGTAGCGATTCGCACAGATACGCAGTATTTT
.,TRBJ1-1,.,TRBV15,CATSRDRDYTEAFF,TGTGCCACCAGCAGAGATCGGGATTACACTGAAGCTTTCTTT
.,TRBJ1-3,.,TRBV11-2,CASSLSQAIGNTIYF,TGTGCCAGCAGCTTGAGTCAGGCGATTGGAAACACCATATATTTT
.,TRBJ1-1,.,TRBV29-1,CSVALGGGTEAFF,TGCAGCGTTGCGCTCGGGGGAGGAACTGAAGCTTTCTTT
.,TRBJ2-5,.,TRBV21-1,CASSRGETQYF,TGTGCCAGCAGCAGGGGGGAGACCCAGTACTTC
.,TRBJ1-2,.,TRBV5-4,CASSFGTLPNYGYTF,TGTGCCAGCAGCTTCGGGACACTACCCAACTATGGCTACACCTTC
.,TRBJ1-3,TRBD1,TRBV4-1,CASGTASGNTIYF,TGCGCCAGCGGGACAGCCTCTGGAAACACCATATATTTT
.,TRBJ1-2,TRBD1,TRBV19,CASWDSHGGHYGYTF,TGTGCCAGTTGGGACAGCCACGGCGGTCACTATGGCTACACCTTC
.,TRBJ1-2,.,TRBV15,CATSREGSGYGYTF,TGTGCCACCAGCAGAGAGGGGTCTGGCTATGGCTACACCTTC
.,TRBJ1-1,.,TRBV18,CASSPLTGSALVNTEAFF,TGTGCCAGCTCACCACTGACGGGATCAGCCCTCGTGAACACTGAAGCTTTCTTT
.,TRBJ2-5,TRBD1,TRBV5-6,CASSLPTGGGWAEETQYF,TGTGCCAGCAGCTTGCCGACAGGGGGCGGGTGGGCAGAAGAGACCCAGTACTTC
.,TRBJ2-3,.,TRBV28,CASSLTGSVDTQYF,TGTGCCAGCAGTTTAACAGGGTCGGTGGATACGCAGTATTTT
.,TRBJ1-4,.,TRBV29-1,CSVEDLLGPAANEKLFF,TGCAGCGTTGAAGATCTTCTGGGGCCCGCGGCTAATGAAAAACTGTTTTTT
.,TRBJ1-4,.,TRBV5-5,CASSFGRGSTNEKLFF,TGTGCCAGCAGCTTTGGCAGGGGTTCAACTAATGAAAAACTGTTTTTT
.,TRBJ1-2,.,TRBV20-1,CRSGHNYGYTF,TGCAGGTCCGGACACAACTATGGCTACACCTTC
.,TRBJ2-1,.,TRBV7-8,CASSLKEGMRYNEQFF,TGTGCCAGCAGCTTAAAAGAGGGGATGCGGTACAATGAGCAGTTCTTC
.,TRBJ1-3,TRBD1,TRBV5-4,CASSLMTGRANTIYF,TGTGCCAGCAGCTTAATGACAGGGCGGGCGAACACCATATATTTT
.,TRBJ2-3,.,TRBV11-3,CASSPGTGGLAGTDTQYF,TGTGCCAGCAGCCCCGGGACAGGGGGACTAGCGGGCACAGATACGCAGTATTTT
.,TRBJ2-7,.,TRBV4-3,CASSQEGGGPYEQYF,TGCGCCAGCAGCCAAGAAGGAGGGGGCCCCTACGAGCAGTACTTC
.,TRBJ2-6,.,TRBV6-6,CASSQDSPGANVLTF,TGTGCCAGCAGTCAGGACAGCCCTGGGGCCAACGTCCTGACTTTC
.,TRBJ2-3,.,TRBV25-1,CASWGPRPDTQYF,TGTGCCAGCTGGGGCCCGAGGCCAGATACGCAGTATTTT
.,TRBJ1-2,.,TRBV28,CASSDPLIIYGYTF,TGTGCCAGCAGTGATCCTCTTATAATCTATGGCTACACCTTC
.,TRBJ1-4,TRBD1,TRBV5-1,CASTRGGSPNEKLFF,TGCGCCAGCACCAGGGGGGGTAGCCCCAATGAAAAACTGTTTTTT
once,TRBJ2-5,TRBD2,TRBV10-2,CASSAPAGETQYF,TGCGCCAGCAGTGCCCCAGCGGGGGAGACCCAGTACTTC
.,TRBJ1-5,.,TRBV6-6,CASREQGLYQPQHF,TGTGCCAGCAGGGAACAGGGACTCTATCAGCCCCAGCATTTT
.,TRBJ2-3,TRBD1,TRBV4-3,CASSQYRDRGTDTQYF,TGCGCCAGCAGCCAATACCGGGACAGAGGCACAGATACGCAGTATTTT
.,TRBJ1-3,.,TRBV10-3,CAISALPQGGENTIYF,TGTGCCATCAGTGCCCTCCCACAGGGCGGAGAAAACACCATATATTTT
.,TRBJ2-3,.,TRBV7-3,CASSSRLNLAQYF,TGTGCCAGCAGCTCCAGACTAAACCTTGCGCAGTATTTT
.,TRBJ2-1,.,TRBV15,CATSRGTRYNEQFF,TGTGCCACCAGCAGAGGGACACGCTACAATGAGCAGTTCTTC
.,TRBJ2-7,.,TRBV10-3,CAISVAAEQYF,TGTGCCATCAGTGTAGCTGCCGAGCAGTACTTC
.,TRBJ2-4,TRBD1,TRBV6-5,CASSFRQGNIQYF,TGTGCCAGCAGTTTCCGACAGGGGAACATTCAGTACTTC
.,TRBJ2-7,.,TRBV27,CASSPNGRDPYEQYF,TGTGCCAGCAGTCCTAATGGGCGGGATCCATACGAGCAGTACTTC